By share, the clone carrying this TCR beta chain counts as medium-sized (0.01 to 0.1%). Trimming cost V 10 bases and J 8 bases; bases outside gene matches: 2. The CDR3 totals 12 residues. CDR1 is MNHNY, CDR2 SVGAGI, per germline (reference sequence). cDNA was made from 500 ng RNA using alpha and beta constant primers. Alpha and beta chain libraries were made separately by chain-specific third strand synthesis with multiplexing indices. MiXCR was run by TCRdb on the 5' RACE reads, yielding one entry per CDR3 protein. Counted here are fewer than 7,000 distinct CDR3 sequences, around 8.8% occurring once; the ten biggest clones make up 24%. The record originates from a study of HIV-infected patients and healthy controls. Antiretroviral therapy had run roughly three months, about 14 weeks, before follow-up blood collection. The repertoire came from unfractionated whole blood and reflected all unsorted peripheral T cells.

The source of this sequence is an adult with HIV infection. The rearrangement links TRBV6-6 to TRBJ2-2; TRBD2 aligns across 12 bases. This specimen was blood, taken during antiretroviral therapy. The CDR3 coding sequence is TGTGCCACCCTAGCGGGAGGGGGGGAGCTGTTTTTT. Translation gives CATLAGGGELFF.